The sample holds many counts of the clone carrying this TCR beta chain. Its antigen remains unidentified. These data are taken from a study of T cells after posttransplantation cyclophosphamide. The CDR3 spans 14 residues. CDR1 is SGHRS and CDR2 is YFSETQ in the germline V gene. V was pared by 6 bases and J by 1 base, with 6 bases of the junction left unmatched. Findings and limits, study-wide: After PTCy, TRB diversity resembled that of CNI/methotrexate controls. TRB overlap between skin or GI tissue T cells and blood was limited. Later post-transplant blood repertoires were often dominated by donor CD8+ memory clones.

TCRdb keeps only in-frame clones here, not all; method: immunoSEQ multiplex PCR. The sample gives about 38,000 clones, none seen only once, and the top ten clones hold 2% to 3%. On the day of bone marrow donation, the related graft donor provided peripheral blood. V is TRBV5-1 and J is TRBJ1-2; 7 nucleotides align to TRBD1. Material: PBMCs. This TCR was recovered from a man aged 45-65 years in good health, CMV-negative, and a related stem cell transplant donor. CDR3 sequence reads: CASTRDRYNYGYTF. CDR3 sequence (DNA): TGCGCCAGCACCCGGGACAGATATAACTATGGCTACACCTTC.